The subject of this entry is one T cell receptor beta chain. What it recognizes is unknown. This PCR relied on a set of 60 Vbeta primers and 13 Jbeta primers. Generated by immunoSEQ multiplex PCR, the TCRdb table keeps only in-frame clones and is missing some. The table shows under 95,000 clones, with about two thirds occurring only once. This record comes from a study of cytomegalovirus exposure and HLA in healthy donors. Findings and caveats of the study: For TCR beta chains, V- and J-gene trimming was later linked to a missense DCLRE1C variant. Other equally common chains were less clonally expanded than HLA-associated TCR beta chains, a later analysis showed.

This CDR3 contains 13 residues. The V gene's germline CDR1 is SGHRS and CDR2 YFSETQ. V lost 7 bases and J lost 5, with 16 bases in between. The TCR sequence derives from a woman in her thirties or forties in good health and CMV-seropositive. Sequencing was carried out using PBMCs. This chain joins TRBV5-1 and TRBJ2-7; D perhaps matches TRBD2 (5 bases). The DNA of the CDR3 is TGCGCCAGCCGGCTCTTCTCGGAGGACGAGCAGTACTTC. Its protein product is CASRLFSEDEQYF.